This T cell receptor (beta chain) comes out of a study of OX40 agonist ivuxolimab in advanced cancers. With respect to the entire study: Ivuxolimab, which targeted the costimulatory receptor OX40 (CD134), was an agonistic, fully human IgG2 monoclonal antibody. The paper describes the monotherapy dose-escalation part (N ≈ 50 patients) of the phase I trial of ivuxolimab. Intravenous ivuxolimab was administered to patients every 2 weeks at six dose levels: 0.01, 0.1, 0.3, 1.5, 3 and 10 mg/kg. Three dose-escalation patients achieved partial responses, one with hepatocellular carcinoma and two with cutaneous melanoma. Of the roughly 52 dose-escalation patients, hepatocellular carcinoma was present in approximately 20, melanoma in roughly 15, renal cell carcinoma in 9 and head and neck cancer in 9. In the dose-escalation cohort, more than 75% of patients were male, and the mean age was roughly 60 years, with a range of about 23 to 90. Patients were allowed to have had prior anti-PD-1, anti-PD-L1 or anti-CTLA-4 therapy, and approximately 41% of the dose-escalation patients had previously received checkpoint inhibitors. The point of sequencing TCRbeta in the periphery was to test whether ivuxolimab changed TCR sequence diversity and drove clonal T-cell expansion. General findings and caveats noted by the study authors: Antigen specificity was not determined for the clonally expanded peripheral T cells. Clonal expansion of both CD4+ and CD8+ blood T cells was observed from baseline to week 6 at doses 0.1 to 3.0 mg/kg. Low levels of normalized T-cell clonal expansion were also shown by some nonresponding patients. After ivuxolimab, CD8+ T cells had more expanded clones than CD4+ T cells on average. Partial responders in the 0.1-3.0 mg/kg groups had among the lowest normalized peripheral clonal expansion, especially among CD8+ T cells.

As for this clone: What this receptor recognizes is not known. Base qualities are not at hand, and no much larger clone is one base apart.

Genomic DNA was isolated from the sorted cells so that the TCRbeta CDR3 region could be sequenced. The immunoSEQ Assay was used to sequence the TCRbeta CDR3 regions. TCRdb re-hosts the immuneACCESS table, in-frame sequences only. Its copies lack some clones; in the studies checked, an unresolved V gene accounts for under half of them, and the cause for the rest is not known. The sample has 80,000 to 95,000 clones on record, around 90% of them singletons. The ten most abundant clones make up about 8.7% of the sample. CDR1 SQVTM and CDR2 ANQGSEA are derived from the germline V gene. V lost 3 bases and J lost 1 base; the stretch between them is 12 bases long. The CDR3 covers 14 residues, taking in both the cysteine and the phenylalanine. Only the CDR3 DNA is retained, 42 bases long and in frame from the first base. The trial excluded patients who had a history of autoimmune disease or who were on systemic immunosuppression. In every dose cohort, peripheral blood was drawn for TCR sequencing at baseline, cycle 4 day 1, and cycle 7 day 1. Samples came from an open-label, multicenter, first-in-human phase I dose-escalation trial of ivuxolimab. Adults with locally advanced or metastatic head and neck squamous cell, hepatocellular, melanoma or renal cell carcinoma were enrolled in the trial. Before TCR sequencing, CD4+ T cells and CD8+ T cells from peripheral blood were sorted into separate populations.

This material consisted of CD4+ or CD8+ T cells sorted from blood, taken in a trial of the OX40 agonist ivuxolimab. This TCR came from an adult with an advanced solid tumor such as melanoma, head and neck, liver or kidney cancer. The rearrangement joined TRBV29-1 to TRBJ2-5; too little of a D gene remains to name it. The nucleotide sequence reads TGCAGCGTTGACCCCAGTATGACCCAAGAGACCCAGTACTTC. This sequence encodes CSVDPSMTQETQYF.